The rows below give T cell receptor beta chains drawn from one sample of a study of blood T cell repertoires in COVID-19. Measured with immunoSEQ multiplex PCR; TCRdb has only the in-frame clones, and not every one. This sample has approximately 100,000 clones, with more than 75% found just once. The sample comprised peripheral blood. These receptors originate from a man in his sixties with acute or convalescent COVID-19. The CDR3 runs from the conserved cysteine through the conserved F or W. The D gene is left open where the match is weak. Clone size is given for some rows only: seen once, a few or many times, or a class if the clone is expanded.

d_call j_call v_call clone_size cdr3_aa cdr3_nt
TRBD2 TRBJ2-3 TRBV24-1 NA CATSDRLASDTQYF TGTGCCACCAGTGATCGACTAGCTTCAGATACGCAGTATTTT
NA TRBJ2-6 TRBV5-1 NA CASSLGRSDVLTF TGCGCCAGCAGCTTGGGGAGGTCAGACGTCCTGACTTTC
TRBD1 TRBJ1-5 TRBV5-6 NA CASSFGTGDNQPQHF TGTGCCAGCAGCTTCGGGACAGGGGACAATCAGCCCCAGCATTTT
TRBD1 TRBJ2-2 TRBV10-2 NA CASRADRPSNTGELFF TGCGCCAGCAGAGCGGACAGGCCCTCGAACACCGGGGAGCTGTTTTTT
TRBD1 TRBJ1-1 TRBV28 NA CAARQGDVDTEAFF TGTGCCGCCAGACAGGGGGACGTTGACACTGAAGCTTTCTTT
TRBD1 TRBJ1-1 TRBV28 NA CASRRDSLPEAFF TGTGCCAGCAGACGGGACAGCCTGCCTGAAGCTTTCTTT
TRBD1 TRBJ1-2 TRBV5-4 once CASSPDRGRFGGYTF TGTGCCAGCAGCCCGGACAGGGGGCGGTTCGGAGGCTACACCTTC
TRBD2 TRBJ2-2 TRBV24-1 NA CATSEAGGPKRELFF TGTGCCACCAGTGAAGCGGGAGGGCCAAAAAGGGAGCTGTTTTTT
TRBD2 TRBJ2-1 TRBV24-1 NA CATSDTGTSGYNEQFF TGTGCCACCAGTGACACCGGGACTAGCGGATACAATGAGCAGTTCTTC
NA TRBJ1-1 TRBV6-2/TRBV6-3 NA CASTPAGWTEAFF TGTGCCAGCACCCCAGCAGGGTGGACTGAAGCTTTCTTT
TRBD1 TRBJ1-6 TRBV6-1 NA CASSERFRQGRSPLHF TGTGCCAGCAGTGAAAGGTTTCGACAGGGACGTTCACCCCTCCACTTT
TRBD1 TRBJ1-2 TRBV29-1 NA CSVEWIPGTGLGGYGYTF TGCAGCGTTGAATGGATCCCCGGGACAGGGTTGGGTGGCTATGGCTACACCTTC
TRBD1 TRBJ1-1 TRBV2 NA CASSGGTGGLGTEAFF TGTGCCAGCAGTGGTGGGACAGGGGGTCTGGGTACTGAAGCTTTCTTT
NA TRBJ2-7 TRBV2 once CASSVGGGPYEQYF TGTGCCAGCAGTGTGGGGGGAGGCCCCTACGAGCAGTACTTC
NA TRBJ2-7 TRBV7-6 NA CASSLTSEQYF TGTGCCAGCAGTTTAACGAGCGAGCAGTACTTC
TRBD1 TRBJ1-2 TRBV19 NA CASRDRGLGGYTF TGTGCCAGCCGGGACAGGGGGCTTGGCGGCTACACCTTC
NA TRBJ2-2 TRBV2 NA CASSEWGRDTGELFF TGTGCCAGCAGTGAATGGGGGCGGGACACCGGGGAGCTGTTTTTT
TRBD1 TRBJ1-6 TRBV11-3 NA CASSLGTGSSPLHF TGTGCCAGCAGCTTGGGGACAGGGAGTTCACCCCTCCACTTT
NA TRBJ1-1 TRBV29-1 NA CSATGNTEAFF TGCAGCGCCACAGGGAACACTGAAGCTTTCTTT
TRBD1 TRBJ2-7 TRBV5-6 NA CASSLGTGVEYEQYF TGTGCCAGCAGCTTGGGGACAGGGGTAGAATACGAGCAGTACTTC
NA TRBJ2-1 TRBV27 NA CASSMDYSLKEQFF TGTGCCAGCAGCATGGACTACTCCCTTAAGGAGCAGTTCTTC
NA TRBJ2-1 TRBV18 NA CASLAGSSYNEQFF TGTGCCAGCTTGGCGGGTAGCTCCTACAATGAGCAGTTCTTC
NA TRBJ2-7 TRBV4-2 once CASSLRTGTYEQYF TGTGCCAGCAGCCTCCGGACCGGGACCTACGAGCAGTACTTC
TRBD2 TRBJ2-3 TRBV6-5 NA CASGTGGPSTDTQYF TGTGCCAGCGGGACGGGGGGTCCTAGCACAGATACGCAGTATTTT
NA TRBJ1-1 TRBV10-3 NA CAISVRGSSEGNTEAFF TGTGCCATCAGTGTCCGCGGTTCCTCAGAAGGGAACACTGAAGCTTTCTTT
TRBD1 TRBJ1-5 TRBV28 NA CASSTGGGRRFGNQPQHF TGTGCCAGCAGCACAGGGGGCGGACGCAGGTTCGGCAATCAGCCCCAGCATTTT
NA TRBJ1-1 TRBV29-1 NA CSGGGANTEAFF TGCAGCGGAGGTGGTGCGAACACTGAAGCTTTCTTT
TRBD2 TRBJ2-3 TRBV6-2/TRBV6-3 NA CASSYSVGLAGGPGTDTQYF TGTGCCAGCAGTTACTCGGTGGGACTAGCGGGAGGGCCGGGGACAGATACGCAGTATTTT
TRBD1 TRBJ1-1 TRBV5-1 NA CASSPSRGLNTEAFF TGCGCCAGCAGCCCCTCCAGGGGGCTTAACACTGAAGCTTTCTTT
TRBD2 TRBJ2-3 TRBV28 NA CASSTSGIRRTDTQYF TGTGCCAGCAGTACAAGCGGGATAAGACGCACAGATACGCAGTATTTT
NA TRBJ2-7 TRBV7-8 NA CASSRHQTYEQYF TGTGCCAGCAGCAGACACCAGACCTACGAGCAGTACTTC
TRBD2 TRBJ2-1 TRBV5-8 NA CASSIGLAGVNEQFF TGTGCCAGCAGCATCGGACTAGCGGGAGTCAATGAGCAGTTCTTC
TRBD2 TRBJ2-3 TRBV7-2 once CASSLGGAGADTQYF TGTGCCAGCAGCTTGGGGGGAGCGGGAGCAGATACGCAGTATTTT
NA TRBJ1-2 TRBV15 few CATSTRLTGDGYTF TGTGCCACCAGCACCCGGCTGACGGGTGATGGCTACACCTTC
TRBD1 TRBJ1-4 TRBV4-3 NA CASSHHPGQSNEKLFF TGCGCCAGCAGCCACCATCCGGGACAGAGTAATGAAAAACTGTTTTTT
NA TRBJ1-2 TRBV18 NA CASSPSSGGGYTF TGTGCCAGCTCACCGTCGTCAGGAGGTGGCTACACCTTC
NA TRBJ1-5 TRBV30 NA CAWTLKGGGQPQHF TGTGCCTGGACCCTAAAGGGGGGGGGACAGCCCCAGCATTTT